This T cell receptor (beta chain) was captured by sequencing in a study of blood T cells in healthy people across ages. Study-wide points: Whereas aged donors had fewer naive CD4+ cells, long-lived donors had more of them and higher diversity.

The draw of peripheral blood yielded ten milliliters from each donor. A J-beta primer mix and a sample-barcoded 5' primer were used in a second PCR of roughly 6 to 12 cycles. Every cDNA molecule carried a tag from a template-switch adaptor bearing 12 random nucleotides. MiXCR, run by TCRdb on the 5' RACE reads, gives a single entry per CDR3 protein. The data show about 680,000 distinct CDR3 sequences, 45% to 50% seen once. The sample holds many counts of this clonotype. Its specificity is unknown. Germline V gene sequence: CDR1 SQVTM, CDR2 ANQGSEA. The CDR3 length is 14 residues. V shed 6 bases, J shed 2 bases, and the junction held 10 bases outside the gene matches.

Sequenced input: blood. This sequence was found in an older woman in good health. The chain employs TRBV29-1 and TRBJ2-7; 7 bases align to TRBD2. The CDR3, as DNA: TGCAGCGTGGGAGTGGGGGGGTTTCCCTACGAGCAGTACTTC. This gives the protein CSVGVGGFPYEQYF.